This T cell receptor beta chain derives from a study of blood T cell repertoires in COVID-19. Study background: From T cells, B-cell-depleted T cells, or PBMCs came the material, which was cDNA or gDNA.

Recovered participants had two consecutive negative NP/OP PCR tests, healthcare professional clearance, or symptom resolution. This table comes from immunoSEQ multiplex PCR, and its TCRdb copy is limited to in-frame clones, with some not included. In the table there are about 320,000 clones, roughly nine tenths of which are singletons. This receptor was obtained from a man aged 55 to 70 who had recovered from COVID-19. Source material: PBMCs or T cells enriched from blood (not recorded which).

The CDR3: CASSLVGQGVAGTTYEQYF. CDR3 DNA sequence: TGCGCCAGCAGCTTGGTAGGACAGGGGGTAGCGGGCACCACCTACGAGCAGTACTTC. The gene calls are TRBV5-1 and TRBJ2-7; 10 bases are shared with TRBD1. Trimming removed 0 bases from V and 2 bases from J; junction bases left unmatched: 14. CDR3 length: 19 residues. Germline CDR1 reads SGHRS; CDR2 reads YFSETQ.